This T cell receptor (beta chain) originates from a study of blood T cell repertoires in COVID-19. Study-level background: Researchers got acute and convalescent COVID-19 samples from the United States, Italy and Spain.

Patients from Seattle were sampled longitudinally, starting during active infection. V was pared by 4 bases and J by 2 bases, with 14 bases between. Per the germline V gene, CDR1 is SGHRS and CDR2 is YFSETQ. The CDR3 loop spans 15 amino acids. As processed by the authors: Amplification of reference gene primers was used by the study to estimate nucleated cell counts. Data came from immunoSEQ multiplex PCR; TCRdb stores just in-frame clones and leaves some out. The V and J calls and clone size are taken from that table; D and trimming were inferred from the DNA. The sample lists around 400,000 clones, around 87% occurring once.

This chain uses TRBV5-1 with TRBJ2-3; TRBD1 is a possible D gene (5 bases). The TCR comes from a woman in her 30s with COVID-19, enrolled during active disease. Material: peripheral blood. Here the CDR3 reads CASSTARESTDTQYF. CDR3 bases: TGCGCCAGCAGCACGGCCAGGGAATCCACAGATACGCAGTATTTT.